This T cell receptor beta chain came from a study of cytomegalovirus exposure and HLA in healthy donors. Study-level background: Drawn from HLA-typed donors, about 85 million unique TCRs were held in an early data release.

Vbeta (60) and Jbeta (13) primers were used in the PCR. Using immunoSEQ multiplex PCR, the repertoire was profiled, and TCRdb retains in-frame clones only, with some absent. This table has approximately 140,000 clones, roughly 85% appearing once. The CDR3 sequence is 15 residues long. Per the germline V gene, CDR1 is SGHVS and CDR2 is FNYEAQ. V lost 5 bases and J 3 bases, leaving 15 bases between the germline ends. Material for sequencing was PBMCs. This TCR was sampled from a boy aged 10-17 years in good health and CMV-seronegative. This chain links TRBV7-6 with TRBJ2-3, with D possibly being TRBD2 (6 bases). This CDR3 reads CASSNPGTLTDTQYF. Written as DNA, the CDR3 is TGTGCCAGCAGCAACCCCGGGACTTTGACAGATACGCAGTATTTT.